There are a few counts of the clone carrying this T cell receptor beta chain. Antigen: not known. This sample is part of a study of T cells in Graves' hyperthyroidism and ophthalmopathy. V gave up 8 bases and J gave up 3 bases; unmatched junction bases: 15. The CDR3 covers 16 residues. The germline CDR1 and CDR2 sequences are LNHNV and YYDKDF (reference sequence). Researchers took RNA transcripts and amplified the TCR beta CDR3 regions from them. The TCR CDR3 first-round RT-PCR relied on the HTBI primer set. TCRdb ran MiXCR on the multiplex PCR reads and lists one entry per CDR3 protein. This sample has about 520,000 distinct CDR3 sequences, with around a quarter found just once. Study-level results: Blood also showed most of the thyroid clonotypes that were expanded above 0.001. The model identified upcoming ophthalmopathy a median approximately six months ahead of onset.

Sequencing was done on a sample of blood. The chain carries TRBV15 and TRBJ2-7, with 8 bases aligning to TRBD1. The clonotype was recovered from a woman in her thirties with Graves' ophthalmopathy. The CDR3 DNA sequence: TGTGCCACCGAAAGGGGGCCGGGACAGGTGGACTACGAGCAGTACTTC. It specifies CATERGPGQVDYEQYF.